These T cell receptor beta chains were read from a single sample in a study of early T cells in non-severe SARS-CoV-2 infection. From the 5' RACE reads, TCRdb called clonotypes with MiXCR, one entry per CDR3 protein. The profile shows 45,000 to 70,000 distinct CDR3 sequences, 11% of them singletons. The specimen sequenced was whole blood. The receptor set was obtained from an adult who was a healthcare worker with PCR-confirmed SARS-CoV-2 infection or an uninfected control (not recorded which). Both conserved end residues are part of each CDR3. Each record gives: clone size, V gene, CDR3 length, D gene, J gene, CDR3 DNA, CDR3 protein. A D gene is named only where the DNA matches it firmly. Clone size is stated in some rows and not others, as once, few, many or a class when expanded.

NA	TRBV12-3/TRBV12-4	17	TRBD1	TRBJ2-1	TGTGCCAGCAGTGTCCCTACGGACAGGAGCTCCTACAATGAGCAGTTCTTC	CASSVPTDRSSYNEQFF
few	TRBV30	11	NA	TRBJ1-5	TGTGCCTGGAGTGAGCAAGGGCCCCAGCATTTT	CAWSEQGPQHF
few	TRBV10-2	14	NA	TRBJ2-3	TGCGCCAGCGGAGGACAGATTAGCACAGATACGCAGTATTTT	CASGGQISTDTQYF
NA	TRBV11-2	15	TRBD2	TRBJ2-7	TGTGCCAGCAGCTTAGTACTAGCGAGGACCTACGAGCAGTACTTC	CASSLVLARTYEQYF
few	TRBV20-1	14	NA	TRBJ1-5	TGCAGTGCCGAGGGGGATCGGAGCAATCAGCCCCAGCATTTT	CSAEGDRSNQPQHF
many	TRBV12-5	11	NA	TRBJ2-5	TGTGCTAGTGGTTTCGGAGAGACCCAGTACTTC	CASGFGETQYF
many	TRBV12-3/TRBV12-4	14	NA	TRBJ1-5	TGTGCCAGCAAATCGGACGGCCCCAATCAGCCCCAGCATTTT	CASKSDGPNQPQHF
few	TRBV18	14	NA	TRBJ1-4	TGTGCCAGCTCACCGGACCCCCCAGGGTGGAAACTGTTTTTT	CASSPDPPGWKLFF
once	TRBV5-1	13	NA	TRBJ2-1	TGCGCCAGCAGCGGAGGTGGGGGGCATGAGCAGTTCTTC	CASSGGGGHEQFF
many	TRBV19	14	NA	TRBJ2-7	TGTGCCAGTAGTTTACGGGACGGCTCCTACGAGCAGTACTTC	CASSLRDGSYEQYF
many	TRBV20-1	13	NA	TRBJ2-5	TGCAGTGCTAGCGGGATGGGGCGAGAGACCCAGTACTTC	CSASGMGRETQYF
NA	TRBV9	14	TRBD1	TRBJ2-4	TGTGCCAGCAGCGTACGGGACAGGCGGGACATTCAGTACTTC	CASSVRDRRDIQYF
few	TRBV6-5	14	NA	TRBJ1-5	TGTGCCAGCAGTCGTCGACAGAGCAATCAGCCCCAGCATTTT	CASSRRQSNQPQHF
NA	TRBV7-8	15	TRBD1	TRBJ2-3	TGTGCCAGCAGGGAAACAGGGGGCTGGACAGATACGCAGTATTTT	CASRETGGWTDTQYF
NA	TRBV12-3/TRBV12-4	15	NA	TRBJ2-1	TGTGCCAGCAGGCCCACCGGGATACGAGGAAATGAGCAGTTCTTC	CASRPTGIRGNEQFF
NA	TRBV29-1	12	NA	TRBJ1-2	TGCAGCGTGAAACAGGATTTCTATGGCTACACCTTC	CSVKQDFYGYTF
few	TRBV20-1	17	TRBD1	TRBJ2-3	TGCAGTGCTAGAGTTATACCGGGACAGGGGGCCGAAGATACGCAGTATTTT	CSARVIPGQGAEDTQYF
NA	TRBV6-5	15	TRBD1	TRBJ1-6	TGTGCCAGCAGCCGCGGGACAGCCTATAATTCACCCCTCCACTTT	CASSRGTAYNSPLHF
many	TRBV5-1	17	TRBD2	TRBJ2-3	TGCGCCAGCAGCTGGACTGGGACTAGCGGTAACACAGATACGCAGTATTTT	CASSWTGTSGNTDTQYF
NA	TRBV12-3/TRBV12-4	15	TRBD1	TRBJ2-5	TGTGCCAGCATCCCGGGACAGGGACTCGGGGAGACCCAGTACTTC	CASIPGQGLGETQYF
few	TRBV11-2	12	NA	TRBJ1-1	TGTGCCAGCAGTCCATTCGGGGCATCAGCTTTCTTT	CASSPFGASAFF
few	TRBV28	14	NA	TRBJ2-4	TGTGCCAGCCGTGGGAACGTTGCCAAAAACATTCAGTACTTC	CASRGNVAKNIQYF
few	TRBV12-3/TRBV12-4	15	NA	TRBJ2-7	TGTGCCAGCAGCCCCAGGGGGGGGCCTTCCTACGAGCAGTACTTC	CASSPRGGPSYEQYF
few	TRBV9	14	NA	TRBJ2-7	TGTGCCAGCAGCGGGTCCTTGGGACCCTACGAGCAGTACTTC	CASSGSLGPYEQYF
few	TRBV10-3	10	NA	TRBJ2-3	TGTGCCATCGGCACAGATACGCAGTATTTT	CAIGTDTQYF
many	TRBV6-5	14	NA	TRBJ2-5	TGTGCCAGCCCACACGGTGAAAACCAAGAGACCCAGTACTTC	CASPHGENQETQYF
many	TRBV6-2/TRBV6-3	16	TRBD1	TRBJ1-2	TGTGCCAGCAGTTACTCTTCCTGGACAGGGGGCCATGGCTACACCTTC	CASSYSSWTGGHGYTF
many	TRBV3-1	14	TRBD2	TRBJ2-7	TGTGCCAGCAGCCAGGAGGACGGGGGGGACGAGCAGTACTTC	CASSQEDGGDEQYF
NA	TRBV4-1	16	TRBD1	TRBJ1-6	TGCGCCAGCAGCCAAGTCCCAGGGGGCGAGGGATCACCCCTCCACTTT	CASSQVPGGEGSPLHF
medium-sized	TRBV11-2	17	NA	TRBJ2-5	TGTGCCAGCAGACCGACCCGATCCAGGAACGCTCAAGAGACCCAGTACTTC	CASRPTRSRNAQETQYF
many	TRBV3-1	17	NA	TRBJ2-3	TGTGCCAGCAGCCAATCCGGTCTAGCGCATCTTACAGATACGCAGTATTTT	CASSQSGLAHLTDTQYF
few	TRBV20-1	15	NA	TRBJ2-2	TGCAGTGCCACCGGACAGCACTTTCCGACCGGGGAGCTGTTTTTT	CSATGQHFPTGELFF
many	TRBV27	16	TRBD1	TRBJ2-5	TGTGCCAGCAGTCCGACCCCAGGACAGGGTAGAGAGACCCAGTACTTC	CASSPTPGQGRETQYF
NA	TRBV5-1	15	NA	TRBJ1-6	TGCGCCAGCAGCCCTGCAGCGGCTGGTAGGGCACCCCTCCACTTT	CASSPAAAGRAPLHF
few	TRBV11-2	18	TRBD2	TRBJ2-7	TGTGCCAGCAGCTTAGTTGTGACTAGCGGGAGTATATTGGACGAGCAGTACTTC	CASSLVVTSGSILDEQYF
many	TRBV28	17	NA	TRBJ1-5	TGTGCCAGCAGGCCTCCCCGGGGGGCGCGGAGCAATCAGCCCCAGCATTTT	CASRPPRGARSNQPQHF
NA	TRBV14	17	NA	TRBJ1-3	TGTGCCAGCAGCCAAGTAGGCCGGGCCAACTCTGGAAACACCATATATTTT	CASSQVGRANSGNTIYF